This entry lists 26 T cell receptor beta chains sequenced from one sample in a study of blood T cell repertoires in COVID-19. Some clones are missing from TCRdb's copy, which holds only in-frame ones; the method was immunoSEQ multiplex PCR. The sample lists about 150,000 clones; roughly 80% were seen once. The sequenced sample consisted of PBMCs or T cells enriched from blood (not recorded which). The receptor source for this set is a man aged 45-65 years who had recovered from COVID-19.

The chain couples TRBV5-1 to TRBJ2-1; a possible D gene is TRBD2 (5 bases). Germline loops: CDR1 SGHRS, CDR2 YFSETQ. Trimming removed 3 bases at V and 0 bases at J, with 10 bases between. The CDR3 contains 15 residues. The CDR3 reads CASSSGYSSYNEQFF. The CDR3 DNA reads as TGCGCCAGCAGCTCGGGGTACAGCTCCTACAATGAGCAGTTCTTC. The variable domain in full, completed from reference TRBV5-1 and TRBJ2-1, reads KAGVTQTPRYLIKTRGQQVTLSCSPISGHRSVSWYQQTPGQGLQFLFEYFSETQRNKGNFPGRFSGRQFSNSRSEMNVSTLELGDSALYLCASSSGYSSYNEQFFGPGTRLTVL.

This clone appeared a single time. J is TRBJ2-7 and V is TRBV27, with 8 positions matching TRBD2. The V gene end was trimmed by 2 bases and the J gene end by 3 bases; junction bases not matched to a gene: 6. Germline CDR1 reads MNHEY; CDR2 reads SMNVEV (reference sequence). The CDR3 has 15 residues. This CDR3 is CASSLRAGGNYEQYF. The CDR3 bases are TGTGCCAGCAGTTTAAGGGCGGGGGGCAACTACGAGCAGTACTTC.

The rearrangement uses TRBV16 and TRBJ2-1; the match to TRBD1 covers 8 bases. V lost 4 bases, J lost 10 bases, and 9 bases stayed unmatched. The CDR3 is 14 amino acids. Germline values: CDR1 KGHSY, CDR2 FQNENV. CDR3 bases: TGTGCCAGCAGCCTAGACAGGGGTCAACGGGAGCAGTTCTTC. Its translation: CASSLDRGQREQFF.

This chain uses TRBV12-5 with TRBJ1-2; the D gene is possibly TRBD1 (5 bases). This CDR3 comprises 15 residues. In germline, CDR1 is LGHNT, CDR2 FRNRAP. Trimming removed 1 base from V and 8 bases from J, with 17 bases in between. The CDR3 spells CASGLDQGITSGYTF. The CDR3 coding sequence is TGTGCTAGTGGTTTGGATCAGGGCATTACTTCGGGCTACACCTTC.

This clone was picked up a small number of times. The CDR3 is CASILFQGNQPQHF. Written as DNA, the CDR3 is TGTGCCAGCATCCTCTTTCAGGGAAACCAGCCCCAGCATTTT. V is TRBV6-5 and J is TRBJ1-5; the D gene is possibly TRBD1 (5 bases). The CDR3 consists of 14 residues. V lost 7 bases and J 7 bases, leaving 17 bases between the germline ends. Per the germline V gene, CDR1 is MNHEY and CDR2 is SVGAGI.

This chain connects TRBV6-5 to TRBJ1-2; D might be TRBD1 (6 bases). Between the trimmed V and J ends, which lost 0 bases and 5 bases, there was a span of 10 bases. Germline V lookup: CDR1 MNHEY, CDR2 SVGAGI. The CDR3 covers 14 residues. DNA of the CDR3: TGTGCCAGCAGTTACTCACAGGGACGGTATGGCTACACCTTC. Translating gives CASSYSQGRYGYTF.

The rearrangement links TRBV19 to TRBJ1-2; D uncertain. This CDR3 spans 15 amino acids. Trimming removed 7 bases from V and 4 bases from J, with 19 bases in between. CDR1 is LNHDA and CDR2 is SQIVND in the germline V gene (reference sequence). CDR3: CASTPGISGLYGYTF. Here the CDR3 DNA reads TGTGCCAGTACCCCCGGGATCTCAGGACTCTATGGCTACACCTTC.

This clone was detected a few times. The chain is built from TRBV10-2 and TRBJ2-3; 8 bases line up with TRBD2. With 6 bases clipped from V and 2 bases from J, the junction kept 7 bases outside the gene matches. The CDR3 covers 15 residues. CDR1 WSHSY and CDR2 SAAADI come from the germline V gene. CDR3 sequence (DNA): TGCGCCAGCAGCACGGGACTAGGGGTCACAGATACGCAGTATTTT. Translation: CASSTGLGVTDTQYF.

The V gene is TRBV4-2, the J gene TRBJ1-5; no reliable D call. Germline assignment: CDR1 LGHNA and CDR2 YNFKEQ. The ends were cut back, 0 bases at V and 2 bases at J, with 11 bases in the middle. This CDR3 has 16 amino acids. CDR3 residues: CASSQEGSSGNQPQHF. In DNA form, the CDR3 reads TGTGCCAGCAGCCAAGAGGGCTCAAGTGGCAATCAGCCCCAGCATTTT.

The rearrangement uses TRBV29-1 and TRBJ1-1; the D is unclear. From germline, CDR1 is SQVTM and CDR2 ANQGSEA. V lost 1 base to trimming and J lost 4 bases, with 13 bases between them. This CDR3 is built from 14 residues. CDR3 sequence: CSVEVGQASTEAFF. CDR3 sequence (DNA): TGCAGCGTTGAAGTGGGTCAGGCTTCCACTGAAGCTTTCTTT. Using reference TRBV29-1 and TRBJ1-1 for the parts outside the CDR3, the full variable domain is SAVISQKPSRDICQRGTSLTIQCQVDSQVTMMFWYRQQPGQSLTLIATANQGSEATYESGFVIDKFPISRPNLTFSTLTVSNMSPEDSSIYLCSVEVGQASTEAFFGQGTRLTVV.

The chain combines TRBV2 with TRBJ2-2, with D possibly matching TRBD1 (6 bases). The CDR3 spans 15 residues. Trimming left V 6 bases short and J 0 bases short, with 11 bases between. Germline CDR1 SNHLY, CDR2 FYNNEI. CDR3 sequence reads: CASRADRTNTGELFF. CDR3 DNA sequence: TGTGCCAGCAGGGCGGACAGAACGAACACCGGGGAGCTGTTTTTT.

The chain recombines TRBV18 with TRBJ1-1; D perhaps matches TRBD1 (6 bases). With 1 base removed from V and 2 bases from J, the gap between germline ends came to 14 bases. The CDR3 is made up of 16 amino acids. Germline V CDR1 and CDR2: KGHSH, LQKENI. The CDR3 region is CASSPLLQGQNTEAFF. In DNA form, the CDR3 reads TGTGCCAGCTCACCACTGTTGCAGGGACAAAACACTGAAGCTTTCTTT.

This chain links TRBV6-1 with TRBJ1-2, with 7 bases identical to TRBD1. The CDR3 spans 15 residues. Germline-derived CDR1 and CDR2 are MNHNS and SASEGT. Trimming at V came to 2 bases and at J to 4 bases, leaving 7 bases not matched to a gene. In DNA, the CDR3 is TGTGCCAGCAGTGAATCCCAGGGGGGAGTCTATGGCTACACCTTC. Translating gives CASSESQGGVYGYTF.

The chain joins TRBV11-2 to TRBJ1-2, with 12 positions matching TRBD1. The CDR3 consists of 15 residues. The ends lost 5 bases at V and 7 bases at J; junction bases unmatched: 8. Germline CDR1 is SGHAT and CDR2 is FQNNGV. The DNA of the CDR3 is TGTGCCAGCAGCCAGGGGACAGGGGGCCTTGGTGGCTACACCTTC. This translates into CASSQGTGGLGGYTF.

The V call is TRBV12-3 or TRBV12-4, the J call TRBJ1-2; TRBD1 agrees at 7 bases. Unmatched junction bases numbered 10, after V lost 7 bases and J lost 8 bases. This CDR3 is 13 amino acids long. In nucleotides, the CDR3 is TGTGCCAGCACCCTTAAGACAGGGAAAGGCTACACCTTC. Protein sequence: CASTLKTGKGYTF.

The rearrangement links TRBV7-3 to TRBJ2-6; D is perhaps TRBD2 (6 bases). The CDR3 extends over 16 amino acids. CDR1 is SGHTA, CDR2 FQGTGA, per germline. Trimming shortened V by 2 bases and J by 0 bases, and 8 bases separated the two germline ends. The DNA of the CDR3 is TGTGCCAGCAGCTTAGGGGACTTCTCTGGGGCCAACGTCCTGACTTTC. Amino acids: CASSLGDFSGANVLTF.

The chain recombines TRBV13 with TRBJ2-5; perhaps TRBD2 as D (6 bases). With 0 bases removed from V and 1 base from J, the gap between germline ends came to 9 bases. Germline CDR1 reads PRHDT; CDR2 reads FYEKMQ (reference sequence). The CDR3 is made up of 15 amino acids. The CDR3 protein is CASSLGLEGQETQYF. DNA for the CDR3: TGTGCCAGCAGCTTAGGACTGGAGGGCCAAGAGACCCAGTACTTC. Using reference TRBV13 and TRBJ2-5 for the parts outside the CDR3, the full variable domain is AAGVIQSPRHLIKEKRETATLKCYPIPRHDTVYWYQQGPGQDPQFLISFYEKMQSDKGSIPDRFSAQQFSDYHSELNMSSLELGDSALYFCASSLGLEGQETQYFGPGTRLLVL.

The V and J genes are TRBV5-6 and TRBJ1-4; D remains unclear. Germline V CDR1 and CDR2: SGHDT, YYEEEE. The V end lost 4 bases, the J end lost 8 bases, and 21 bases lay between the germline ends. The CDR3 loop spans 16 amino acids. DNA for the CDR3: TGTGCCAGCAGCCCAAATGGCGGGGTGGCGGGCGAAAAACTGTTTTTT. It is translated as CASSPNGGVAGEKLFF. Based on the CDR3 plus reference TRBV5-6 and TRBJ1-4, the full variable domain is DAGVTQSPTHLIKTRGQQVTLRCSPKSGHDTVSWYQQALGQGPQFIFQYYEEEERQRGNFPDRFSGHQFPNYSSELNVNALLLGDSALYLCASSPNGGVAGEKLFFGSGTQLSVL.

V is TRBV14 and J is TRBJ2-1; D is undetermined. Trimming took off 2 bases at V and 7 bases at J, with 24 bases between the two ends. This CDR3 has 18 amino acids. CDR1 and CDR2 from the germline V gene are SGHDN and FVKESK. In DNA form, the CDR3 reads TGTGCCAGCAGCCAACATCCCCGCGAGGCGGTCCCTCGTAATGAGCAGTTCTTC. As protein: CASSQHPREAVPRNEQFF.

This chain connects TRBV5-1 to TRBJ1-2, with a tentative D call TRBD1 (6 bases). The germline V gene encodes CDR1 SGHRS and CDR2 YFSETQ. Trimming took off 0 bases at V and 4 bases at J, with 13 bases between the two ends. This CDR3 is built from 15 residues. Written as DNA, the CDR3 is TGCGCCAGCAGCTTGGAGGCGGGGGGCTCCTATGGCTACACCTTC. Translation: CASSLEAGGSYGYTF.

The chain employs TRBV6-2 or TRBV6-3 and TRBJ2-7, with D maybe TRBD2 (6 bases). CDR3 size: 14 residues. V lost 8 bases and J lost 9, with 23 bases in between. Germline CDR1 is MNHEY and CDR2 is SVGEGT. CDR3 region: CASCRSRELGGQYF. The CDR3 DNA is TGTGCCAGCTGCCGTTCCCGGGAGCTTGGGGGGCAGTACTTC.

The chain uses TRBV4-3 and TRBJ2-2, with D hard to call. This CDR3 contains 15 residues. V gave up 2 bases and J gave up 5 bases, with 12 bases separating them. The germline V gene encodes CDR1 LGHNA and CDR2 YSLEER. CDR3 protein: CASSQSDRRTGELFF. For the CDR3, the DNA is TGCGCCAGCAGCCAAAGCGACCGTCGGACCGGGGAGCTGTTTTTT.

The chain couples TRBV20-1 to TRBJ2-1; 8 positions agree with TRBD1. Germline CDR1 reads DFQATT; CDR2 reads SNEGSKA (reference sequence). This CDR3 contains 17 residues. J gave up 7 bases and V 3 bases, and 17 bases lay outside the gene matches. CDR3: CSASLQGAISVRNEQFF. In DNA, the CDR3 is TGCAGTGCTAGTCTTCAGGGGGCCATCAGTGTACGGAATGAGCAGTTCTTC.

V is TRBV5-1 and J is TRBJ2-5; 7 bases map to TRBD1. Trimming cost V 4 bases and J 2 bases; bases outside gene matches: 5. The CDR3 covers 14 residues. Germline V gene lookup returns CDR1 SGHRS and CDR2 YFSETQ. The CDR3 DNA reads as TGCGCCAGCAGCCCCGGGACAGCTCAAGAGACCCAGTACTTC. Its protein product is CASSPGTAQETQYF.

This sequence joins TRBV19 and TRBJ2-2, with 12 bases fitting TRBD2. This CDR3 comprises 16 residues. Germline V gene data show CDR1 as LNHDA and CDR2 as SQIVND (reference sequence). V shed 7 bases, J shed 2 bases, and the junction held 5 bases outside the gene matches. The DNA of the CDR3 is TGTGCCAGTATCGGACTAGCGGGGAGAAACACCGGGGAGCTGTTTTTT. Its translation: CASIGLAGRNTGELFF.

The CDR3 is CASSDAGTEETQYF. The DNA for the CDR3 is TGCGCCAGCAGCGACGCTGGGACAGAAGAGACCCAGTACTTC. This chain connects TRBV5-1 to TRBJ2-5, with 7 bases fitting TRBD1. Losses at the gene ends were 4 bases for V and 3 bases for J; bases not matched to a gene: 6. Germline V gene data show CDR1 as SGHRS and CDR2 as YFSETQ. CDR3 length: 14 residues.